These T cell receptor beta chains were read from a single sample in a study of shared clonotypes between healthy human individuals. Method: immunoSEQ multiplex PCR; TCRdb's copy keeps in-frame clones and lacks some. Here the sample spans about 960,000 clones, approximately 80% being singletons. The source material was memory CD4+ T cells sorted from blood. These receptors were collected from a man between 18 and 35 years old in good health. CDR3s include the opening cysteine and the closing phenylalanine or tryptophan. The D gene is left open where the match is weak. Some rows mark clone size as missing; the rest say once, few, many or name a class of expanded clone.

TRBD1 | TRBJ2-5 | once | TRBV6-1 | TGTGCCAGCAGCGCACAGGGGGCGGGTGAGACCCAGTACTTC | CASSAQGAGETQYF
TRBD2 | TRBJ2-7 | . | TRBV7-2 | TGTGCCAGCAGCCCTGGGACTAGCGCGATCTCCTACGAGCAGTACTTC | CASSPGTSAISYEQYF
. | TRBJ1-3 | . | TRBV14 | TGTGCCAGCAGCCAAGGTGGAGGGGCTGGAAACACCATATATTTT | CASSQGGGAGNTIYF
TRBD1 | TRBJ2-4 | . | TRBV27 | TGTGCCAGCAGCCAAGACAGGGTGTCAGGCATTCAGTACTTC | CASSQDRVSGIQYF
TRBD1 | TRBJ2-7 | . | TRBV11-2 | TGTGCCAGCAGCTTAGATATCGGGGACAGGGCCTACGAGCAGTACTTC | CASSLDIGDRAYEQYF
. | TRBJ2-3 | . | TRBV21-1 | TGTGCCAGCAGTCCGGGACAGGGGACAGATACGCAGTATTTT | CASSPGQGTDTQYF
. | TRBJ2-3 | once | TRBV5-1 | TGCGCCAGCAGCCTTCAGCTGACGGCGGATACGCAGTATTTT | CASSLQLTADTQYF
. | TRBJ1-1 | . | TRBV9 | TGTGCCAGCAGCGGTTGGGAGAACACTGAAGCTTTCTTT | CASSGWENTEAFF
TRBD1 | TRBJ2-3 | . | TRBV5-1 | TGCGCCAGCAGCAGGATCGGGACAGGGGAAACAGATACGCAGTATTTT | CASSRIGTGETDTQYF
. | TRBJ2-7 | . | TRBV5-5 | TGTGCCAGCAGCTTGGCCGGCGAGCAGTACTTC | CASSLAGEQYF
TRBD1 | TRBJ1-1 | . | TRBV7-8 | TGTGCCAGCAGCTTATCCGGGACAGGGAACACTGAAGCTTTCTTT | CASSLSGTGNTEAFF
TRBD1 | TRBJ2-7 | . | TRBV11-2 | TGTGCCAGCAGCCCCCAGCGACAGGGATCCTTAACGCAGGAGCAGTACTTC | CASSPQRQGSLTQEQYF
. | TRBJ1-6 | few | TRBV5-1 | TGCGCCAGCAAGAGTCGAGGGGACGGGTATAATTCACCCCTCCACTTT | CASKSRGDGYNSPLHF
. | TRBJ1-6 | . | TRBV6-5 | TGTGCCAGCAGGGCCATTAATTCACCCCTCCACTTT | CASRAINSPLHF
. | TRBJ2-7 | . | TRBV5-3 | TGTGCCAGAAGCTCGGAAAGTGGGACTCCGAGGTGGGGCGAGCAGTACTTC | CARSSESGTPRWGEQYF
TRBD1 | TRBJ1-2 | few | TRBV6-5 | TGTGCCAGCAGAGCCGCCCCAGGGGGCTATGGCTACACCTTC | CASRAAPGGYGYTF
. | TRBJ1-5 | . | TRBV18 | TGTGCCAGCTCGGGGGATAGCAATCAGCCCCAGCATTTT | CASSGDSNQPQHF
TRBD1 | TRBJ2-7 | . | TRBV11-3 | TGTGCCAGCAGCTTTAAAGAGGACAGGGGGAAGGAGCAGTACTTC | CASSFKEDRGKEQYF
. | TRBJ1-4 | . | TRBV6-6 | TGTGCCAGCAGTCTCCTTGTGGGTCATCTTGAAAAACTGTTTTTT | CASSLLVGHLEKLFF
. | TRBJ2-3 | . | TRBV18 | TGTGCCAGCTCAGAAGACGCGGATACGCAGTATTTT | CASSEDADTQYF
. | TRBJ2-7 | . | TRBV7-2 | TGTGCCAGCAGCCCCGAGGGTAGCTACGAGCAGTACTTC | CASSPEGSYEQYF
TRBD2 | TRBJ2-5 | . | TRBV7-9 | TGTGCCAGCAGCTACGGGACTAGCGGGGGGGCGGAGACCCAGTACTTC | CASSYGTSGGAETQYF
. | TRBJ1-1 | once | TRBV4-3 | TGCGCCAGCAGCCAAGTTGGAGGGAACACGGAAGCTTTCTTT | CASSQVGGNTEAFF
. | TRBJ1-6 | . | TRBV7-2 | TGTGCCAGCAGCTTATCAGGGTATAATTCACCCCTCCACTTT | CASSLSGYNSPLHF
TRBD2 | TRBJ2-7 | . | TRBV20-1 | TGCAGTGCCGAGCGGGAGTCCGAGCAGTACTTC | CSAERESEQYF
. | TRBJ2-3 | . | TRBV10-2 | TGCGCCAGCAGCCACCCTCCCTCAGGGGTCCCCACGAATACGCAGTATTTT | CASSHPPSGVPTNTQYF
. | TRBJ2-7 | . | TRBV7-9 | TGTGCCAGCAGCTTAGGCGCAGGCTACGAGCAGTACTTC | CASSLGAGYEQYF
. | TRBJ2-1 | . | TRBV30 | TGTGCCTGGAGTGCTACAAGGGGGGAGCAGTTCTTC | CAWSATRGEQFF
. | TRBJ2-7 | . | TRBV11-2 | TGTGCCAGCAGCTTGGGTATCGAGCAGTACTTC | CASSLGIEQYF
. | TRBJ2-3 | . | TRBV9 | TGTGCCAGCAGCAACTCCCCCGACACTAAGACGCAGTATTTT | CASSNSPDTKTQYF
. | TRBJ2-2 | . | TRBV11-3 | TGTGCCAGCAGCTCCGGGAACTTAGCGAACACCGGGGAGCTGTTTTTT | CASSSGNLANTGELFF
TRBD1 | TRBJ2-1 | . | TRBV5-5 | TGTGCCAGCAGCTTGGGGTGGGACAGGGGCTACAATGAGCAGTTCTTC | CASSLGWDRGYNEQFF
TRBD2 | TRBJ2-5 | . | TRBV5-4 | TGTGCCAGCAGCTTGGCGACTAGCGCGGAGACCCAGTACTTC | CASSLATSAETQYF
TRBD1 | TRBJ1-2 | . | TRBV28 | TGTGCCAGCAGTTTACCTAAGGGGACAGCTAACTATGGCTACACCTTC | CASSLPKGTANYGYTF
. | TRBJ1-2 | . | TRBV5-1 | TGCGCCAGCAGCTCGCCGGATTTAGCCGCTGGCTACACCTTC | CASSSPDLAAGYTF
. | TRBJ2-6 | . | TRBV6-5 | TGTGCCAGCAGCCAGGAGTCTGGGGCCAACGTCCTGACTTTC | CASSQESGANVLTF
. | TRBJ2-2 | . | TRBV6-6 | TGTGCCAGCAGTTATACAACCGGGGAGCTGTTTTTT | CASSYTTGELFF
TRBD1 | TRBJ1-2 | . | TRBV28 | TGTGCCAGCAGCGAGGGGACAGGGGGCTTTGGTGGCTACACCTTC | CASSEGTGGFGGYTF
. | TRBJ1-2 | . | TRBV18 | TGTGCCAGCTCACCAGACAGGAATACTAACTATGGCTACACCTTC | CASSPDRNTNYGYTF
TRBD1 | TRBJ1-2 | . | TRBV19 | TGTGCCAGTAGTATAGAACAGGGGCTCTATGGCTACACCTTC | CASSIEQGLYGYTF